Shown below are 27 T cell receptor beta chains from a single sample sequenced in a study of response to subunit inactivated influenza vaccine. TCRdb reprocessed the RT-PCR reads with MiXCR, giving one entry per CDR3 protein. The sample yields roughly 670,000 distinct CDR3 sequences, 12% to 15% seen once. This specimen was PBMCs from blood, taken roughly 15 days before vaccination. These receptors were taken from a man aged 45-60 years who received an inactivated influenza vaccine.

This clonotype turned up a few times. The V call is TRBV4-3, the J call TRBJ2-7, with 11 bases that match TRBD2. The CDR3 covers 17 residues. The junction had 12 bases not matched to a gene; V was cut back by 3 bases and J by 5 bases. The germline V gene encodes CDR1 LGHNA and CDR2 YSLEER. The CDR3 protein is CASSHRSSGGASHEQYF. The CDR3 DNA follows: TGCGCCAGCAGCCACCGTAGTAGCGGGGGGGCCAGCCACGAGCAGTACTTC.

This clonotype has a handful of counts. This chain uses TRBV12-3 or TRBV12-4 with TRBJ2-7; D is unresolved. The CDR3 sequence is 11 residues long. V was clipped by 3 bases and J by 7 bases, with 7 bases between them. This CDR3 is CASSFSREQYF. As DNA, the CDR3 is TGTGCCAGCAGTTTTTCCCGGGAGCAGTACTTC.

V usage is TRBV20-1 and J usage is TRBJ2-5, with D unclear. The length of the CDR3 is 13 residues. Germline-derived CDR1 and CDR2 are DFQATT and SNEGSKA (reference sequence). The V and J ends lost 0 bases and 1 base respectively, with 6 bases between them. The CDR3 spells CSARDYTQETQYF. The CDR3 DNA is TGCAGTGCTAGAGACTATACCCAAGAGACCCAGTACTTC.

This clonotype was counted only a few times. V is TRBV9 and J is TRBJ2-1; D uncertain. The germline CDR1 and CDR2 sequences are SGDLS and YYNGEE. The length of the CDR3 is 15 residues. V was pared by 0 bases and J by 2 bases, with 9 bases between. The CDR3: CASSVDALTYNEQFF. CDR3 bases: TGTGCCAGCAGCGTAGATGCGTTAACCTACAATGAGCAGTTCTTC. Drawing the rest from reference TRBV9 and TRBJ2-1, the complete variable domain is DSGVTQTPKHLITATGQRVTLRCSPRSGDLSVYWYQQSLDQGLQFLIQYYNGEERAKGNILERFSAQQFPDLHSELNLSSLELGDSALYFCASSVDALTYNEQFFGPGTRLTVL.

This chain uses TRBV4-2 with TRBJ1-6, with 9 nucleotides matching TRBD1. The CDR3 covers 15 residues. J gave up 8 bases and V 4 bases, and 6 bases lay outside the gene matches. The germline V gene encodes CDR1 LGHNA and CDR2 YNFKEQ. The CDR3 sequence: CASSRGQGIDSPLHF. CDR3 DNA sequence: TGTGCCAGCAGCCGCGGACAGGGGATCGATTCACCCCTCCACTTT.

There are many counts of this clonotype. The chain carries TRBV15 and TRBJ2-3; unclear D gene. The CDR3 is 13 residues long. V was clipped by 3 bases and J by 6 bases, with 10 bases between them. CDR1 is LNHNV, CDR2 YYDKDF, per germline (reference sequence). The DNA for the CDR3 is TGTGCCACCAGCAGCGTCTCGGGTGATACGCAGTATTTT. Translation gives CATSSVSGDTQYF.

The chain has TRBV15 and TRBJ2-7; TRBD1 agrees at 9 bases. The germline gives CDR1 LNHNV, CDR2 YYDKDF (reference sequence). The CDR3 loop spans 14 amino acids. J gave up 5 bases and V 5 bases, and 7 bases lay outside the gene matches. The CDR3 nucleotides read TGTGCCACCAGCGCCGGGACAGGGACCGACGAGCAGTACTTC. This gives the protein CATSAGTGTDEQYF.

V usage is TRBV6-1 and J usage is TRBJ2-1; no clear D. The CDR3 sequence is 15 residues long. The germline V and J ends were trimmed by 3 bases and 0 bases, with 9 bases remaining between them. The V gene's germline CDR1 is MNHNS and CDR2 SASEGT. In DNA, the CDR3 is TGTGCCAGCAGTGAGTGGTGGAGCTCCTACAATGAGCAGTTCTTC. This encodes CASSEWWSSYNEQFF.

This clonotype was counted between two and nine times. The CDR3 loop is CASSPHQSRTGELFF. The CDR3 bases are TGTGCCAGCAGCCCGCACCAGTCTCGGACCGGGGAGCTGTTTTTT. The chain joins TRBV7-2 to TRBJ2-2; no definite D call. V dropped 5 bases and J dropped 5 bases, with 15 bases sitting between them. The germline CDR1 and CDR2 sequences are SGHTA and FQGNSA. This CDR3 is built from 15 residues.

The CDR3 DNA reads as TGTGCCAGCAGCTTAGCGACAAGTTTGTACAATGAGCAGTTCTTC. It yields the protein CASSLATSLYNEQFF. The chain is built from TRBV7-2 and TRBJ2-1; no definite D call. Germline V CDR1 and CDR2: SGHTA, FQGNSA. The CDR3 is 15 residues long. Trimming shortened V by 0 bases and J by 4 bases, and 10 bases separated the two germline ends.

This clonotype occurred many times. The rearrangement links TRBV7-2 to TRBJ1-4, with D tentatively TRBD1 (6 bases). V was pared by 6 bases and J by 8 bases, with 16 bases between. CDR1 is SGHTA and CDR2 is FQGNSA in the germline V gene. CDR3 length equals 14 residues. CDR3 region: CASSRPGHLEKLFF. DNA for the CDR3: TGTGCCAGCAGTCGACCGGGACATCTGGAAAAACTGTTTTTT. The variable domain in full, completed from reference TRBV7-2 and TRBJ1-4, reads GAGVSQSPSNKVTEKGKDVELRCDPISGHTALYWYRQSLGQGLEFLIYFQGNSAPDKSGLPSDRFSAERTGGSVSTLTIQRTQQEDSAVYLCASSRPGHLEKLFFGSGTQLSVL.

This clonotype was observed many times. The chain recombines TRBV12-3 or TRBV12-4 with TRBJ2-1; maybe TRBD1 (6 bases). This CDR3 is built from 16 residues. V dropped 3 bases and J dropped 8 bases, with 20 bases sitting between them. Here the CDR3 DNA reads TGTGCCAGCAGTTTCCTTAGGGGGACACCGGATGATGAGCAGTTCTTC. Amino acids: CASSFLRGTPDDEQFF.

This clonotype was seen a handful of times. The chain carries TRBV5-1 and TRBJ1-2, with D unresolved. Germline CDR1 reads SGHRS; CDR2 reads YFSETQ. CDR3 length: 13 residues. V dropped 0 bases and J dropped 8 bases, with 11 bases sitting between them. This chain's CDR3 is CASSLVVGQGYTF. CDR3 DNA: TGCGCCAGCAGCTTGGTGGTAGGGCAAGGCTACACCTTC.

In this sample, this clonotype turned up a few times. The chain carries TRBV20-1 and TRBJ2-5, with a possible D match to TRBD1 (6 bases). Trimming stripped 6 bases from V and 2 bases from J, with 13 bases between. The CDR3 consists of 13 residues. Per the germline V gene, CDR1 is DFQATT and CDR2 is SNEGSKA (reference sequence). This CDR3 reads CSARGVGQETQYF. The CDR3 DNA is TGCAGTGCCAGGGGTGTTGGTCAAGAGACCCAGTACTTC.

The chain links TRBV11-2 to TRBJ2-1, with 8 bases that match TRBD2. The CDR3 contains 19 residues. Germline CDR1 is SGHAT and CDR2 is FQNNGV. Trimming cost V 5 bases and J 4 bases; bases outside gene matches: 19. This chain's CDR3 is CASSPGAAGGQLLYNEQFF. The DNA for the CDR3 is TGTGCCAGCAGCCCCGGAGCGGCGGGAGGACAATTACTGTACAATGAGCAGTTCTTC.

On this clonotype: The DNA is left out, because the CDR3 cannot be placed on it with certainty; the CDR3 is given as TCRdb lists it. The rearrangement joins TRBV24-1 to TRBJ2-2. Germline V gene lookup returns CDR1 KGHDR and CDR2 SFDVKD. The CDR3 numbers 15 amino acids, ends counted. The CDR3 reads CATVIWHTTPGSCFF.

CDR3: CSANLGGLRGYTF. The DNA of the CDR3 is TGCAGCGCCAACCTGGGGGGGCTCCGCGGCTACACCTTC. The chain uses TRBV29-1 and TRBJ1-2; maybe TRBD1 (6 bases). The CDR3 is 13 amino acids. From germline, CDR1 is SQVTM and CDR2 ANQGSEA. Trimming took 7 bases from V and 8 from J, leaving 20 bases between them.

Many counts were recorded for this clonotype. V gene TRBV5-1 combines with J gene TRBJ1-2, with D perhaps matching TRBD1 (5 bases). Germline values: CDR1 SGHRS, CDR2 YFSETQ. CDR3 length: 13 residues. V lost 7 bases and J lost 2, with 12 bases in between. Written as DNA, the CDR3 is TGCGCCAGCCGCCGGGGGGGAAACTATGGCTACACCTTC. Translated: CASRRGGNYGYTF. Full variable domain (rest looked up from reference TRBV5-1 and TRBJ1-2): KAGVTQTPRYLIKTRGQQVTLSCSPISGHRSVSWYQQTPGQGLQFLFEYFSETQRNKGNFPGRFSGRQFSNSRSEMNVSTLELGDSALYLCASRRGGNYGYTFGSGTRLTVV.

The chain has TRBV20-1 and TRBJ2-3; D not certain. The CDR3 consists of 15 residues. Germline V gene lookup returns CDR1 DFQATT and CDR2 SNEGSKA (reference sequence). V lost 3 bases, J lost 3 bases, and 16 bases lay in between. Written as DNA, the CDR3 is TGCAGTGCTAGTGGAGTCAGGACGACAACAGATACGCAGTATTTT. Translating it yields CSASGVRTTTDTQYF.

This clonotype appeared many times. The chain recombines TRBV25-1 with TRBJ1-5, with 9 bases lining up with TRBD1. V was clipped by 7 bases and J by 4 bases; unmatched bases: 2. The CDR3 consists of 13 residues. Looked up from germline, CDR1 is MGHDK and CDR2 is SYGVNS. CDR3 DNA sequence: TGTGCCAGCAAGGGGACAGGGAATCAGCCCCAGCATTTT. This sequence encodes CASKGTGNQPQHF.

This chain connects TRBV20-1 to TRBJ2-5; D possibly corresponds to TRBD2 (6 bases). Germline values: CDR1 DFQATT, CDR2 SNEGSKA (reference sequence). Trimming left V 2 bases short and J 6 bases short, with 13 bases between. This CDR3 is built from 13 residues. This CDR3 is CSARPGGGKTQYF. The CDR3, as DNA: TGCAGTGCTAGACCCGGGGGTGGAAAGACCCAGTACTTC.

This sequence joins TRBV9 and TRBJ2-7, with 11 nucleotides matching TRBD1. V lost 3 bases to trimming and J lost 7 bases; unmatched junction nucleotides: 6. Germline-derived CDR1 and CDR2 are SGDLS and YYNGEE. The CDR3 sequence is 14 residues long. The CDR3 DNA is TGTGCCAGCAGCGAGGGACAGGGGGTGGGTGAGCAGTACTTC. This codes for CASSEGQGVGEQYF.

The rearrangement links TRBV10-3 to TRBJ1-1; 7 bases align to TRBD1. Germline V gene data show CDR1 as ENHRY and CDR2 as SYGVKD. V lost 6 bases to trimming and J lost 5 bases; unmatched junction nucleotides: 6. The CDR3 sequence is 13 residues long. For the CDR3, the DNA is TGTGCCATCAGCGCAGGGGGTGTTACTGAAGCTTTCTTT. It translates to CAISAGGVTEAFF.

J is TRBJ2-7 and V is TRBV11-1, with 10 bases identical to TRBD1. Germline V gives CDR1 SGHAT, CDR2 FQDESV (reference sequence). The CDR3 loop spans 15 amino acids. The trim removed 7 bases at V and 1 base at J, leaving 7 bases unmatched. CDR3 bases: TGTGCCAGCAACCCGACAGGGGGCATTTCCTACGAGCAGTACTTC. It codes for CASNPTGGISYEQYF. Filled out from reference TRBV11-1 and TRBJ2-7, the complete variable domain reads EAEVAQSPRYKITEKSQAVAFWCDPISGHATLYWYRQILGQGPELLVQFQDESVVDDSQLPKDRFSAERLKGVDSTLKIQPAELGDSAMYLCASNPTGGISYEQYFGPGTRLTVT.

The CDR3 is CSGSGGGPEEQYF. CDR3 DNA sequence: TGCAGCGGCTCCGGGGGGGGGCCGGAGGAGCAGTACTTC. This chain joins TRBV20-1 and TRBJ2-7; 8 bases match TRBD2. Germline CDR1 and CDR2: DFQATT and SNEGSKA (reference sequence). This CDR3 spans 13 amino acids.

This chain uses TRBV6-5 with TRBJ2-7, with TRBD2 matching over 7 bases. The CDR3 runs to 15 residues. V lost 0 bases, J lost 9 bases, and 11 bases stayed unmatched. Germline V CDR1 and CDR2: MNHEY, SVGAGI. CDR3 DNA: TGTGCCAGCAGTTACTCGGGCGGGAGTTATATGGCGCAGTACTTC. Protein product: CASSYSGGSYMAQYF.

This sequence joins TRBV20-1 and TRBJ2-1, with 8 bases that match TRBD2. The CDR3 loop spans 15 amino acids. V lost 6 bases to trimming and J lost 7 bases; unmatched junction nucleotides: 14. From germline, CDR1 is DFQATT and CDR2 SNEGSKA (reference sequence). CDR3 residues: CSATTPSGPRNEQFF. The DNA of the CDR3 is TGCAGTGCGACGACCCCTAGCGGGCCGAGAAATGAGCAGTTCTTC.